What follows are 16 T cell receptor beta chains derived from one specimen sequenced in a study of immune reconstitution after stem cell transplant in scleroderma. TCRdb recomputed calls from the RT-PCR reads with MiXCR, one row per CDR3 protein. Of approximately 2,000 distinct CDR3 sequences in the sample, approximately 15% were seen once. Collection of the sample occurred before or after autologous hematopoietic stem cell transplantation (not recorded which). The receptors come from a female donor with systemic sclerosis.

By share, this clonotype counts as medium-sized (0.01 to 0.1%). The CDR3 DNA reads TGCGCCAGCAGCTTGGAGGGAGCTGGGGTTAACTATGGCTACACCTTC. It yields the protein CASSLEGAGVNYGYTF. The gene calls are TRBV5-1 and TRBJ1-2; D is unresolved. Trimming took 0 bases from V and 1 from J, leaving 13 bases between them. This CDR3 contains 16 residues. Germline V CDR1 and CDR2: SGHRS, YFSETQ.

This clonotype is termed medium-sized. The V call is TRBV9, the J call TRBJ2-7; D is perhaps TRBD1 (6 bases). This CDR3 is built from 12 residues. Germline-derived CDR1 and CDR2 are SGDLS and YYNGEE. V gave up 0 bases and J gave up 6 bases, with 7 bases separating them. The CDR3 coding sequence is TGTGCCAGCAGCGTAGGAGGGGGCGAGCAGTACTTC. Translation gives CASSVGGGEQYF.

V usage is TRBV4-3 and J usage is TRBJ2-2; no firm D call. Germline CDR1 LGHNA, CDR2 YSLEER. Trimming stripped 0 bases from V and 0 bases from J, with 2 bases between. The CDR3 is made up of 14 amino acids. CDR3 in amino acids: CASSQETNTGELFF. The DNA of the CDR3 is TGCGCCAGCAGCCAAGAAACGAACACCGGGGAGCTGTTTTTT.

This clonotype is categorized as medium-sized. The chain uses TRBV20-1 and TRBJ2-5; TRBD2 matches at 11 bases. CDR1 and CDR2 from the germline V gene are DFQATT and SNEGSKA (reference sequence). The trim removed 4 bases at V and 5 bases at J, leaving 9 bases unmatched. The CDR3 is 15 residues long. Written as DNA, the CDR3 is TGCAGTGCTACCACTAGCGGGGGACGAGGGGAGACCCAGTACTTC. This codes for CSATTSGGRGETQYF.

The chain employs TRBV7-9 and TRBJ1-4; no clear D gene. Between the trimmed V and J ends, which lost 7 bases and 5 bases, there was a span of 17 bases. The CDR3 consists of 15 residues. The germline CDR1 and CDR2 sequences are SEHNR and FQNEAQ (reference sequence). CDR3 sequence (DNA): TGTGCCAGCAAGAGTGGCGCCAGAGGAAATGAAAAACTGTTTTTT. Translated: CASKSGARGNEKLFF.

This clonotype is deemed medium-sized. CDR3 region: CATSATRRARGTGELFF. The CDR3 bases are TGTGCCACCAGTGCGACAAGAAGGGCCAGGGGCACCGGGGAGCTGTTTTTT. V is TRBV24-1 and J is TRBJ2-2, with D tentatively TRBD1 (6 bases). Looked up from germline, CDR1 is KGHDR and CDR2 is SFDVKD. Trimming took off 5 bases at V and 4 bases at J, with 19 bases between the two ends. The CDR3 sequence is 17 residues long.

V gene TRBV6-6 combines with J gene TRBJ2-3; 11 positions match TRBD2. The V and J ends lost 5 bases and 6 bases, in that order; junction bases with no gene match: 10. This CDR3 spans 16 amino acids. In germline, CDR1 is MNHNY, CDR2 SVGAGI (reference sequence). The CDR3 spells CASSPTSGGPSDTQYF. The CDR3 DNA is TGTGCCAGCAGTCCAACTAGCGGGGGTCCTTCGGATACGCAGTATTTT.

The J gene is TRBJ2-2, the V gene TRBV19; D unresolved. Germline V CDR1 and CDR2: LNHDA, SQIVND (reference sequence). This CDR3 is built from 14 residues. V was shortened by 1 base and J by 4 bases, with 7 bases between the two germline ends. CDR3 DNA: TGTGCCAGTAGTATAGGACAAGCCACCGGGGAGCTGTTTTTT. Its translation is CASSIGQATGELFF.

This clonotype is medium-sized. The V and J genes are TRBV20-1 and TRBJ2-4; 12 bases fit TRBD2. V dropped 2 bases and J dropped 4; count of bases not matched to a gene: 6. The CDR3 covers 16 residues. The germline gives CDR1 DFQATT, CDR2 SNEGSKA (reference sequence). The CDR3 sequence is CSARPSGGVSKNIQYF. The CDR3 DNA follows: TGCAGTGCTAGACCTAGCGGGGGGGTCTCTAAAAACATTCAGTACTTC.

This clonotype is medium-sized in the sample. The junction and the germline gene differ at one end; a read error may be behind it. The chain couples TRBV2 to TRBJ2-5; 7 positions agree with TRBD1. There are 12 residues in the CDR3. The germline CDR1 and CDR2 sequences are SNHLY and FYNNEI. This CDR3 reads CASEGQQESQYF. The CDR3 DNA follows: TGTGCCAGCGAGGGACAGCAAGAGTCCCAGTACTTC.

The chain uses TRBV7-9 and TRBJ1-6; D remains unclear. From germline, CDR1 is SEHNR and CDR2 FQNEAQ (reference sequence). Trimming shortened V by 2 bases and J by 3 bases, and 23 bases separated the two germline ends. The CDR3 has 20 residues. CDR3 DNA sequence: TGTGCCAGCAGCTTAAGGTCATTCGGGTCAACCGGGTACTATAATTCACCCCTCCACTTT. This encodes CASSLRSFGSTGYYNSPLHF.

The CDR3 loop is CASSLDPREARHNEQFF. CDR3 nucleotides: TGTGCCAGCAGCTTAGATCCGCGGGAGGCCCGACACAATGAGCAGTTCTTC. This chain connects TRBV7-2 to TRBJ2-1; the match to TRBD2 covers 8 bases. The junction had 10 bases not matched to a gene; V was cut back by 1 base and J by 5 bases. The CDR3 has 17 residues. CDR1 is SGHTA and CDR2 is FQGNSA in the germline V gene. The full variable domain, rest sourced from reference TRBV7-2 and TRBJ2-1, is GAGVSQSPSNKVTEKGKDVELRCDPISGHTALYWYRQSLGQGLEFLIYFQGNSAPDKSGLPSDRFSAERTGGSVSTLTIQRTQQEDSAVYLCASSLDPREARHNEQFFGPGTRLTVL.

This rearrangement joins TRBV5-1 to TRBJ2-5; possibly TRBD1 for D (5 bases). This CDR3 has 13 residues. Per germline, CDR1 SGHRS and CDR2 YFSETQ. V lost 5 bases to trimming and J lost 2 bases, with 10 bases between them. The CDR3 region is CASRKGLQETQYF. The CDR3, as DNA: TGCGCCAGCAGGAAGGGGTTACAAGAGACCCAGTACTTC.

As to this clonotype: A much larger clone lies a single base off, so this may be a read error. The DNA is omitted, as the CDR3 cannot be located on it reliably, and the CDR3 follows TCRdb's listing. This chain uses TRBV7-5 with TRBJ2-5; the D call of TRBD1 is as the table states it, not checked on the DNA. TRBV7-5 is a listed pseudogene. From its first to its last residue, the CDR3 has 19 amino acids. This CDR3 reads CISAPEAFGRPKYQETQYF.

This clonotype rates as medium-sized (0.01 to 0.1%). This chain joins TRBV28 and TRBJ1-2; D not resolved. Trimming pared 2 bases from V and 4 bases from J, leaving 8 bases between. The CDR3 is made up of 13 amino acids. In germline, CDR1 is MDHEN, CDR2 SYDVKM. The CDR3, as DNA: TGTGCCAGCAGTTTAGACGGAATCTATGGCTACACCTTC. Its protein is CASSLDGIYGYTF.

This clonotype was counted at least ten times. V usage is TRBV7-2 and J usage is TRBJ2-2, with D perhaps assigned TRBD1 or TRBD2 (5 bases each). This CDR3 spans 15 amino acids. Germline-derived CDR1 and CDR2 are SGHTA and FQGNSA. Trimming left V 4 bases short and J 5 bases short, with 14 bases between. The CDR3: CASSYRDWGTGELFF. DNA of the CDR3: TGTGCCAGCAGCTATAGGGATTGGGGGACCGGGGAGCTGTTTTTT.